Described below is a single T cell receptor beta chain sequence and its context. Antigen specificity is unknown. TCR sequencing used cDNA made by reverse transcription of extracted RNA. Method: immunoSEQ multiplex PCR; TCRdb's copy keeps in-frame clones and lacks some. The sample has around 270,000 clones, 58% seen once. The data stem from a study of CD8+ T cells in alopecia areata. Across the whole study: Oral tofacitinib, 5 to 10 mg twice daily, was given in an open-label trial. Study outcomes and limitations: Any link of baseline CD8+ expansion to response, resting on one nonresponder, remains uncertain. Researchers reported that TCR sharing among patients proved less clear than in mice, possibly HLA-linked.

V lost 0 bases and J 1 base, leaving 10 bases between the germline ends. Germline values: CDR1 GTSNPN, CDR2 SVGIG (reference sequence). The CDR3 is 14 residues long. Treatment here: oral pan-JAK inhibitor, 5-10 mg twice daily. Alopecia areata patients had lesional scalp punch biopsies and peripheral blood taken from them. V gene TRBV30 combines with J gene TRBJ2-7, with a weak D call TRBD2 (6 bases). This clonotype was sampled from a human donor with alopecia areata. The input for sequencing was CD4+ T cells sorted from blood, taken at week 24, from a patient treated with tofacitinib. The CDR3 loop reads CAWSVSGTSYEQYF. The CDR3, as DNA: TGTGCCTGGAGTGTATCGGGGACTTCCTACGAGCAGTACTTC.